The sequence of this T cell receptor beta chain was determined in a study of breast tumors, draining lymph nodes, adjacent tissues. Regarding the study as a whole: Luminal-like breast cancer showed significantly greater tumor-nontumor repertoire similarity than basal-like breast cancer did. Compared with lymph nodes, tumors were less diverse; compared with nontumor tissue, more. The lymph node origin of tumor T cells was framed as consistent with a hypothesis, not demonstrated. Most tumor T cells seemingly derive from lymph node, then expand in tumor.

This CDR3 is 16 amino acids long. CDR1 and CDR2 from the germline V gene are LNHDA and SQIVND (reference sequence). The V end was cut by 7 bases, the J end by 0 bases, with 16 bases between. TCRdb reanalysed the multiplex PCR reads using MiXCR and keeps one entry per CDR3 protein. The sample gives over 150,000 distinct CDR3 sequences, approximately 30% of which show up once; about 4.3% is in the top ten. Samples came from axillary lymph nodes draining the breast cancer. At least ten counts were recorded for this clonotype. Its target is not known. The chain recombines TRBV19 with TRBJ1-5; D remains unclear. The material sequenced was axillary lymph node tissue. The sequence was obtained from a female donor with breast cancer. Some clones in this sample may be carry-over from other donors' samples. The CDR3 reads CASTPRAWDSNQPQHF. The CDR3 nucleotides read TGTGCCAGTACCCCGCGAGCGTGGGATAGCAATCAGCCCCAGCATTTT. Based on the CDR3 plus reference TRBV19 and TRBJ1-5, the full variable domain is DGGITQSPKYLFRKEGQNVTLSCEQNLNHDAMYWYRQDPGQGLRLIYYSQIVNDFQKGDIAEGYSVSREKKESFPLTVTSAQKNPTAFYLCASTPRAWDSNQPQHFGDGTRLSIL.